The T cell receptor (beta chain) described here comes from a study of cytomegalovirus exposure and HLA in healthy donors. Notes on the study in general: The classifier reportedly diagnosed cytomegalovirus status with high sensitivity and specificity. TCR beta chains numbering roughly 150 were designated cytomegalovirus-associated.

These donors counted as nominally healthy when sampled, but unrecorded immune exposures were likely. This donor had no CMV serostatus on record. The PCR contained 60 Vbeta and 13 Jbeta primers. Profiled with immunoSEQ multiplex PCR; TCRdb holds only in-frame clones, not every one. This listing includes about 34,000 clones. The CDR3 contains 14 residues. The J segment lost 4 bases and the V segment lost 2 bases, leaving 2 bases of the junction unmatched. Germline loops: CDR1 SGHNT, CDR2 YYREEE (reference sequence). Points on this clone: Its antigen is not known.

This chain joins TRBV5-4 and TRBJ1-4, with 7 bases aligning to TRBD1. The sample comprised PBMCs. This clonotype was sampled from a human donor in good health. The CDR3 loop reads CASSLQGINEKLFF. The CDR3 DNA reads TGTGCCAGCAGCTTACAGGGGATTAATGAAAAACTGTTTTTT.